The entry below gives a single TCR beta chain sequence along with its context. As yet, its antigen is unknown. This record belongs to a study of T cell responses to AZD1222 COVID-19 vaccine. General study results and limits: Repertoire collection took place solely once the T cell response had peaked. Only six people who got AZD1222 tested seropositive at baseline. Once two AZD1222 doses were given, Spike-specific TCR breadth and depth went up.

The CDR3 is 16 amino acids. Trimming left V 0 bases short and J 2 bases short, with 14 bases between. Profiling relied on immunoSEQ multiplex PCR, and the TCRdb table lists in-frame clones only, not all of them. The data hold about 150,000 clones, with 90% observed a single time. The chain joins TRBV23-1 to TRBJ2-7; tentative D call: TRBD1 (5 bases). TRBV23-1 is an ORF, and what it does is uncertain. The material sequenced was peripheral blood, taken on day 0 of AZD1222 vaccination. The TCR originated in an adult in good health. CDR3 bases: TGCGCCAGCAGTCAATCCGGAAGTAAAGGGGCCTACGAGCAGTACTTC. This sequence encodes CASSQSGSKGAYEQYF.